This is a list of T cell receptor beta chains from one sample in a study of cytomegalovirus exposure and HLA in healthy donors. The assay was immunoSEQ multiplex PCR, and TCRdb's table has in-frame clones only and misses some. Of over 100,000 clones in the sample, about 95% were seen once. The sequencing sample was made of PBMCs. The receptors originated from a woman aged 18-30 years in good health and CMV-seronegative. The CDR3 runs from the conserved cysteine through the conserved F or W. A D gene is named only where the DNA matches it firmly. Where a row states a size, it is once, few, many or the class of an expanded clone; other rows omit it.

size	V	J	D	CDR3	DNA
once	TRBV4-1	TRBJ2-1	TRBD2	CASSQLTGTREQFF	TGCGCCAGCAGCCAGCTGACCGGGACTAGAGAGCAGTTCTTC
.	TRBV6-5	TRBJ1-5	.	CASSYREGNQPQHF	TGTGCCAGCAGTTACCGGGAGGGCAATCAGCCCCAGCATTTT
.	TRBV7-2	TRBJ2-1	.	CASSFTRGSGSYNEQFF	TGTGCCAGCAGCTTCACCAGGGGAAGCGGCTCCTACAATGAGCAGTTCTTC
.	TRBV7-9	TRBJ2-7	TRBD2	CASSPAGTSSYEQYF	TGTGCCAGCAGCCCAGCCGGGACTAGCTCCTACGAGCAGTACTTC
.	TRBV27	TRBJ2-2	.	CASGWRELFF	TGTGCCAGCGGTTGGCGGGAGCTGTTTTTT
.	TRBV29-1	TRBJ1-1	TRBD1	CSAVQGAAFF	TGCAGCGCGGTACAGGGGGCAGCTTTCTTT
.	TRBV4-1	TRBJ2-7	.	CASSPDSEPSSYEQYF	TGCGCCAGCAGCCCCGACTCCGAACCGAGCTCCTACGAGCAGTACTTC
.	TRBV4-3	TRBJ1-1	TRBD1	CASSQLYPGTGEAFF	TGCGCCAGCAGCCAACTATACCCCGGGACAGGGGAAGCTTTCTTT
.	TRBV7-2	TRBJ2-7	.	CASSSQGYEQYF	TGTGCCAGCAGCTCCCAGGGTTACGAGCAGTACTTC
.	TRBV9	TRBJ2-3	.	CASSTRARAGRVTDTQYF	TGTGCCAGCAGCACACGTGCTCGGGCGGGACGTGTCACAGATACGCAGTATTTT
.	TRBV7-9	TRBJ2-1	.	CASSLEELNEQFF	TGTGCCAGCAGCTTAGAAGAGCTCAATGAGCAGTTCTTC
.	TRBV9	TRBJ2-5	.	CASSVEGGAYQETQYF	TGTGCCAGCAGCGTAGAGGGGGGGGCGTACCAAGAGACCCAGTACTTC
.	TRBV9	TRBJ1-1	TRBD1	CASSDPGQGANTEAFF	TGTGCCAGCAGCGACCCGGGACAGGGGGCAAACACTGAAGCTTTCTTT
.	TRBV4-3	TRBJ2-2	.	CASSQEGETGELFF	TGCGCCAGCAGCCAAGAAGGGGAAACCGGGGAGCTGTTTTTT
.	TRBV5-1	TRBJ1-6	TRBD1	CASSFWGQGDSPLHF	TGCGCCAGCAGCTTTTGGGGACAGGGAGATTCACCCCTCCACTTT
.	TRBV9	TRBJ2-7	.	CASSVDDLATSYEQYF	TGTGCCAGCAGCGTAGACGATCTAGCGACCTCCTACGAGCAGTACTTC
.	TRBV6-5	TRBJ1-1	.	CAVGDTGNTEAFF	TGTGCCGTGGGGGACACCGGAAACACTGAAGCTTTCTTT